One and the same sample provided the 32 T cell receptor beta chains below, sequenced in a study of cytomegalovirus exposure and HLA in healthy donors. The PCR contained 60 Vbeta and 13 Jbeta primers. Clones were sequenced by immunoSEQ multiplex PCR, and TCRdb holds only the in-frame ones, with some missing. The sample records approximately 160,000 clones, approximately 80% being singletons. The specimen sequenced was PBMCs. The origin of the receptors is a woman aged 25-40 years in good health and CMV-seronegative.

This chain connects TRBV2 to TRBJ1-2, with D tentatively TRBD1 (5 bases). Trimming stripped 0 bases from V and 2 bases from J, with 7 bases between. The CDR3 has 14 residues. Looked up from germline, CDR1 is SNHLY and CDR2 is FYNNEI. The CDR3 reads CASSEARANYGYTF. The CDR3 DNA is TGTGCCAGCAGTGAAGCCAGGGCGAACTATGGCTACACCTTC.

The chain joins TRBV9 to TRBJ1-2; D unclear. V lost 4 bases, J lost 3 bases, and 7 bases lay in between. The CDR3 length is 12 residues. The germline V gene encodes CDR1 SGDLS and CDR2 YYNGEE. The CDR3 loop reads CASSQRDYGYTF. The CDR3 coding sequence is TGTGCCAGCAGCCAGCGGGACTATGGCTACACCTTC.

The chain recombines TRBV30 with TRBJ1-2, with 8 bases aligning to TRBD1. The CDR3 spans 16 residues. The ends lost 2 bases at V and 7 bases at J; junction bases unmatched: 15. Germline CDR1 GTSNPN, CDR2 SVGIG (reference sequence). The CDR3 here is CAWSPGQGGGPSGYTF. CDR3 nucleotides: TGTGCCTGGAGTCCCGGACAGGGAGGAGGTCCGTCTGGCTACACCTTC.

The CDR3 loop reads CASSPGQGADNEQFF. In nucleotides, the CDR3 is TGTGCCAGCAGCCCAGGACAGGGGGCCGACAATGAGCAGTTCTTC. J is TRBJ2-1 and V is TRBV9; 11 bases agree with TRBD1. Per the germline V gene, CDR1 is SGDLS and CDR2 is YYNGEE. Unmatched junction bases numbered 5, after V lost 4 bases and J lost 5 bases. This CDR3 comprises 15 residues.

This sequence joins TRBV27 and TRBJ1-2; D is ambiguous. The CDR3 runs 14 residues. The V gene's germline CDR1 is MNHEY and CDR2 SMNVEV (reference sequence). V was clipped by 3 bases and J by 6 bases, with 14 bases between them. The CDR3 region is CASSFSRLSDGYTF. For the CDR3, the DNA is TGTGCCAGCAGTTTCTCTCGATTGAGCGATGGCTACACCTTC.

The rearrangement links TRBV18 to TRBJ2-4; 8 positions agree with TRBD1. V trimming: 2 bases; J trimming: 10 bases; junction bases outside the gene matches: 1. The germline gives CDR1 KGHSH, CDR2 LQKENI. The CDR3 is made up of 12 amino acids. CDR3 region: CASSPGDRIQYF. In nucleotides, the CDR3 is TGTGCCAGCTCACCAGGGGACAGGATTCAGTACTTC. Looking up the rest from reference TRBV18 and TRBJ2-4 gives the full variable domain: NAGVMQNPRHLVRRRGQEARLRCSPMKGHSHVYWYRQLPEEGLKFMVYLQKENIIDESGMPKERFSAEFPKEGPSILRIQQVVRGDSAAYFCASSPGDRIQYFGAGTRLSVL.

The rearrangement links TRBV5-1 to TRBJ2-3; D is perhaps TRBD1 (5 bases). The V and J ends lost 4 bases and 0 bases respectively, with 18 bases between them. Germline-derived CDR1 and CDR2 are SGHRS and YFSETQ. The CDR3 spans 17 residues. The CDR3 bases are TGCGCCAGCAGCGAAGAGGACACGAATTTTAGCACAGATACGCAGTATTTT. It is translated as CASSEEDTNFSTDTQYF.

In nucleotides, the CDR3 is TGTGCCAGCAGCCCCATAGACAGGGCCTCCTATGGCTACACCTTC. Amino acids: CASSPIDRASYGYTF. The chain couples TRBV5-4 to TRBJ1-2; 7 nucleotides align to TRBD1. CDR1 is SGHNT and CDR2 is YYREEE in the germline V gene (reference sequence). This CDR3 spans 15 amino acids. V shed 4 bases and J 4 bases; nucleotides not matched to a gene: 10.

V usage is TRBV2 and J usage is TRBJ2-7; 8 bases map to TRBD2. Unmatched junction bases numbered 7, after V lost 6 bases and J lost 0 bases. This CDR3 is 15 amino acids long. The germline V gene has CDR1 SNHLY and CDR2 FYNNEI. Here the CDR3 DNA reads TGTGCCAGCAGACCAGCGGGAGTGGCCTCCTACGAGCAGTACTTC. Protein sequence: CASRPAGVASYEQYF.

The chain uses TRBV7-2 and TRBJ1-3, with D possibly being TRBD1 (5 bases). CDR1 is SGHTA, CDR2 FQGNSA, per germline. Between the trimmed V and J ends, which lost 3 bases and 2 bases, there was a span of 8 bases. The CDR3 length is 14 residues. This CDR3 reads CASSFAGPGNTIYF. The CDR3 nucleotides read TGTGCCAGCAGCTTCGCGGGGCCTGGAAACACCATATATTTT. The whole variable domain, remainder taken from reference TRBV7-2 and TRBJ1-3, is GAGVSQSPSNKVTEKGKDVELRCDPISGHTALYWYRQSLGQGLEFLIYFQGNSAPDKSGLPSDRFSAERTGGSVSTLTIQRTQQEDSAVYLCASSFAGPGNTIYFGEGSWLTVV.

CDR3 bases: TGTGCCAGCAGTTACCGGACAGAGTACAATGAGCAGTTCTTC. It yields the protein CASSYRTEYNEQFF. The V gene is TRBV6-5, the J gene TRBJ2-1; TRBD1 is a possible D gene (6 bases). Trimming left V 2 bases short and J 4 bases short, with 9 bases between. Germline CDR1 and CDR2: MNHEY and SVGAGI. The CDR3 loop spans 14 amino acids.

The V gene is TRBV6-5, the J gene TRBJ1-1, with 8 bases matching TRBD1. V lost 4 bases to trimming and J lost 8 bases; unmatched junction nucleotides: 3. Germline V gene sequence: CDR1 MNHEY, CDR2 SVGAGI. The CDR3 has 12 amino acids. DNA for the CDR3: TGTGCCAGCAGTTCCAGGACAGGGGAAGCTTTCTTT. Translating it yields CASSSRTGEAFF.

This rearrangement joins TRBV4-2 to TRBJ1-2, with a weak D call TRBD1 (6 bases). This CDR3 is 15 amino acids long. Deletions cut 0 bases from V and 5 bases from J, with 13 bases between. Germline V gene lookup returns CDR1 LGHNA and CDR2 YNFKEQ. The CDR3 sequence: CASSQDFGRGYGYTF. The DNA of the CDR3 is TGTGCCAGCAGCCAAGATTTCGGAAGGGGGTATGGCTACACCTTC.

This rearrangement joins TRBV29-1 to TRBJ1-2; no firm D call. V was shortened by 4 bases and J by 7 bases, with 16 bases between the two germline ends. Germline V gene data show CDR1 as SQVTM and CDR2 as ANQGSEA. CDR3 length equals 13 residues. CDR3 sequence reads: CSVAIMGQAGYTF. The CDR3 nucleotides are TGCAGCGTTGCAATAATGGGCCAGGCTGGCTACACCTTC.

On this clone: The sample contains more than one DNA sequence encoding this CDR3. J is TRBJ2-7 and V is TRBV5-5; possibly TRBD2 for D (5 bases). There are 15 residues in the CDR3. V lost 0 bases to trimming and J lost 10 bases, with 20 bases between them. CDR1 is SGHKS and CDR2 is YYEKEE in the germline V gene (reference sequence). Written as DNA, the CDR3 is TGTGCCAGCAGCTTGGATTGGGCTAGCCTGTCTACTCAGTACTTC. It codes for CASSLDWASLSTQYF.

This clone was counted once. The chain recombines TRBV5-1 with TRBJ2-4; 10 bases map to TRBD1. Germline CDR1 and CDR2: SGHRS and YFSETQ. The V gene end was trimmed by 4 bases and the J gene end by 0 bases; junction bases not matched to a gene: 10. This CDR3 has 18 amino acids. CDR3 region: CASSAGTGVDLAKNIQYF. The CDR3 nucleotides read TGCGCCAGCAGCGCCGGGACAGGGGTGGACCTAGCCAAAAACATTCAGTACTTC.

The chain uses TRBV13 and TRBJ2-1; TRBD2 aligns across 11 bases. CDR3 length: 15 amino acids. Germline V CDR1 and CDR2: PRHDT, FYEKMQ (reference sequence). The V gene end was trimmed by 8 bases and the J gene end by 9 bases; junction bases not matched to a gene: 12. CDR3 DNA sequence: TGTGCCAGCGCGTCCGTAGCGGGAGGGCAGAGTGAGCAGTTCTTC. Translating it yields CASASVAGGQSEQFF. Full variable domain (missing parts from reference TRBV13 and TRBJ2-1): AAGVIQSPRHLIKEKRETATLKCYPIPRHDTVYWYQQGPGQDPQFLISFYEKMQSDKGSIPDRFSAQQFSDYHSELNMSSLELGDSALYFCASASVAGGQSEQFFGPGTRLTVL.

This clone was found a few times. V is TRBV11-3 and J is TRBJ2-1; 11 bases align to TRBD1. The CDR3 length is 15 residues. Looked up from germline, CDR1 is SGHNT and CDR2 is YENEEA. After removal of 5 bases from V and 4 bases from J, the junction contained 4 bases not matched to a gene. The CDR3 spells CASSTGQGAYNEQFF. The CDR3 region has the DNA TGTGCCAGCAGCACCGGACAGGGGGCATACAATGAGCAGTTCTTC. The whole variable domain, remainder taken from reference TRBV11-3 and TRBJ2-1, is EAGVVQSPRYKIIEKKQPVAFWCNPISGHNTLYWYLQNLGQGPELLIRYENEEAVDDSQLPKDRFSAERLKGVDSTLKIQPAELGDSAVYLCASSTGQGAYNEQFFGPGTRLTVL.

This clone has just a few counts. The chain employs TRBV19 and TRBJ1-1; 9 positions match TRBD1. Germline V gives CDR1 LNHDA, CDR2 SQIVND (reference sequence). V lost 9 bases to trimming and J lost 1 base; unmatched junction nucleotides: 3. The CDR3 is made up of 13 amino acids. Here the CDR3 reads CASGQGSNTEAFF. CDR3 in DNA: TGTGCCAGCGGACAGGGGTCGAACACTGAAGCTTTCTTT.

This rearrangement joins TRBV6-5 to TRBJ2-5, with 7 positions matching TRBD2. Unmatched junction bases numbered 13, after V lost 7 bases and J lost 8 bases. The V gene's germline CDR1 is MNHEY and CDR2 SVGAGI. CDR3 length equals 14 residues. CDR3 loop: CASKAYGPGGTQYF. CDR3 DNA: TGTGCCAGCAAAGCGTACGGGCCGGGGGGAACCCAGTACTTC.

The chain uses TRBV2 and TRBJ1-1; a weak D match, TRBD1 (6 bases). Germline loops: CDR1 SNHLY, CDR2 FYNNEI. Trimming pared 9 bases from V and 4 bases from J, leaving 15 bases between. There are 13 residues in the CDR3. This CDR3 is CASTQGRGTEAFF. The CDR3 DNA follows: TGTGCCAGTACTCAGGGGAGAGGCACTGAAGCTTTCTTT.

V gene TRBV27 combines with J gene TRBJ2-2; TRBD1 agrees at 7 bases. The CDR3 loop spans 17 amino acids. Germline CDR1 is MNHEY and CDR2 is SMNVEV (reference sequence). The J segment lost 6 bases and the V segment lost 5 bases, leaving 15 bases of the junction unmatched. The CDR3, as DNA: TGTGCCAGCAGTCTTGGGAAGGGACAGTCAATTGCCGGGGAGCTGTTTTTT. Protein product: CASSLGKGQSIAGELFF.

For this clone: One end of the junction is discordant with germline, which a read error may explain. The chain couples TRBV5-8 to TRBJ1-2; D is unclear. The CDR3 extends over 16 amino acids. Germline-derived CDR1 and CDR2 are SGHTS and YDEGEE. The CDR3 DNA follows: TGTGCCAGCAGCTGGACCCCTGCCCCTGGAGACTATGGCTACCCCTTC. Translation: CASSWTPAPGDYGYPF.

The chain couples TRBV5-1 to TRBJ2-7; TRBD1 aligns across 8 bases. J gave up 0 bases and V 5 bases, and 4 bases lay outside the gene matches. Germline V gene sequence: CDR1 SGHRS, CDR2 YFSETQ. The CDR3 is 14 residues long. In nucleotides, the CDR3 is TGCGCCAGCAGTTGGGACAGGAGCTCCTACGAGCAGTACTTC. Protein: CASSWDRSSYEQYF. The complete variable domain, with remaining parts taken from reference TRBV5-1 and TRBJ2-7, reads KAGVTQTPRYLIKTRGQQVTLSCSPISGHRSVSWYQQTPGQGLQFLFEYFSETQRNKGNFPGRFSGRQFSNSRSEMNVSTLELGDSALYLCASSWDRSSYEQYFGPGTRLTVT.

This chain links TRBV5-1 with TRBJ2-2, with D maybe TRBD2 (5 bases). The CDR3 sequence is 19 residues long. V was pared by 5 bases and J by 1 base, with 24 bases between. Germline CDR1 and CDR2: SGHRS and YFSETQ. The CDR3: CASSALFALAEENTGELFF. As DNA, the CDR3 is TGCGCCAGCAGTGCACTCTTCGCCCTGGCGGAGGAGAACACCGGGGAGCTGTTTTTT.

This chain joins TRBV6-5 and TRBJ1-2; D may be TRBD1 (6 bases). V was pared by 5 bases and J by 3 bases, with 10 bases between. The CDR3 loop spans 13 amino acids. The germline CDR1 and CDR2 sequences are MNHEY and SVGAGI. CDR3 in amino acids: CASSRDRYYGYTF. The CDR3 DNA reads TGTGCCAGCAGTCGCGACAGGTACTATGGCTACACCTTC.

The chain carries TRBV5-1 and TRBJ2-5, with TRBD2 matching over 14 bases. CDR3 size: 13 residues. Trimming removed 7 bases from V and 6 bases from J; junction bases left unmatched: 2. The germline CDR1 and CDR2 sequences are SGHRS and YFSETQ. DNA for the CDR3: TGCGCCAGCGGACTAGCGGGGGGCCAGACCCAGTACTTC. Its protein product is CASGLAGGQTQYF.

The chain carries TRBV19 and TRBJ1-5; 10 nucleotides agree with TRBD1. Germline lookup yields CDR1 LNHDA and CDR2 SQIVND (reference sequence). V shed 5 bases and J 0 bases; nucleotides not matched to a gene: 10. This CDR3 contains 18 residues. The CDR3 loop reads CASSFRDRGVYSNQPQHF. The CDR3 nucleotides are TGTGCCAGTAGTTTCCGGGACAGGGGCGTATATAGCAATCAGCCCCAGCATTTT.

The chain couples TRBV19 to TRBJ1-1; possibly TRBD1 for D (5 bases). Trimming pared 5 bases from V and 0 bases from J, leaving 10 bases between. Germline V gives CDR1 LNHDA, CDR2 SQIVND (reference sequence). This CDR3 region has 14 residues. The CDR3 region is CASSPQTVNTEAFF. CDR3 bases: TGTGCCAGTAGTCCGCAGACAGTGAACACTGAAGCTTTCTTT.

The V and J genes are TRBV5-1 and TRBJ2-2; 7 bases agree with TRBD1. The length of the CDR3 is 15 residues. V was pared by 6 bases and J by 4 bases, with 9 bases of the junction left unmatched. CDR1 SGHRS and CDR2 YFSETQ come from the germline V gene. DNA of the CDR3: TGCGCCAGCAAGGGGGCGGTGCGAGGCACCGGGGAGCTGTTTTTT. The encoded protein is CASKGAVRGTGELFF.

This chain joins TRBV19 and TRBJ1-3; 7 bases align to TRBD1. The V segment lost 1 base and the J segment 0 bases; nucleotides outside the gene matches: 9. Per the germline V gene, CDR1 is LNHDA and CDR2 is SQIVND (reference sequence). The CDR3 contains 18 residues. CDR3 sequence reads: CASSIGGTAEYSGNTIYF. CDR3 nucleotides: TGTGCCAGTAGTATAGGGGGGACAGCAGAATACTCTGGAAACACCATATATTTT. Full variable domain (missing parts from reference TRBV19 and TRBJ1-3): DGGITQSPKYLFRKEGQNVTLSCEQNLNHDAMYWYRQDPGQGLRLIYYSQIVNDFQKGDIAEGYSVSREKKESFPLTVTSAQKNPTAFYLCASSIGGTAEYSGNTIYFGEGSWLTVV.

Worth noting for this clone: This specimen includes other DNA sequences encoding the same CDR3. This rearrangement joins TRBV5-1 to TRBJ2-7, with a tentative D call TRBD1 (6 bases). The CDR3 loop spans 14 amino acids. Trimming removed 2 bases at V and 0 bases at J, with 9 bases between. The germline CDR1 and CDR2 sequences are SGHRS and YFSETQ. In DNA form, the CDR3 reads TGCGCCAGCAGCTTATACAGGGACTCCTACGAGCAGTACTTC. Protein: CASSLYRDSYEQYF.